This entry lists 31 T cell receptor beta chains sequenced from one sample in a study of tumor-infiltrating lymphocytes in glioblastoma multiforme (dated by TCRdb to 2016 to 2017). These reads were obtained on an Illumina HiSeq 2500. A modified ARM-PCR protocol with multiple V-beta primers and a C-beta primer was used to build TCRB libraries from RNA via three nested multiplex PCR rounds. Through fastp at Q25 and MiXCR, TCRdb rebuilt clones from the public reads, retaining in-frame beta chains. Entries that share a CDR3 protein sequence are merged under the most common genes and DNA. The table for this sample lists some 32,000 distinct CDR3 sequences; roughly two thirds of them were counted only once. The ten largest make up approximately 31% of the sample. Material for sequencing was brain tumor tissue. All receptors come from a male donor with glioblastoma.

This clonotype turned up a few times. Since the CDR3 does not end with the conserved phenylalanine or tryptophan, this likely comes from a read error. V gene TRBV29-1 combines with J gene TRBJ2-3; D may correspond to TRBD1 or TRBD2 (5 bases each). The V end lost 6 bases, the J end lost 1 base, and 11 bases lay between the germline ends. Germline assignment: CDR1 SQVTM and CDR2 ANQGSEA. The CDR3 spans 13 residues. The CDR3 DNA follows: TGCAGCGTAGCCGGGGCTCGCACAGATACGCAGTATCCT. Amino acid sequence: CSVAGARTDTQYP.

This clonotype was recorded once. The junction departs from germline at one end; a sequencing error may be responsible. Here the CDR3 DNA reads TGTGCCAGCAGTTACTCCGGGGATTTGACTGAAACTTTCTTT. Amino acid sequence: CASSYSGDLTETFF. The gene calls are TRBV6-6 and TRBJ1-1; D gene unclear. The CDR3 is 14 amino acids. Germline values: CDR1 MNHNY, CDR2 SVGAGI (reference sequence).

This clonotype was seen at least ten times. V gene TRBV5-1 combines with J gene TRBJ2-1; possible D gene TRBD1, 6 bases. This CDR3 comprises 13 residues. CDR1 SGHRS and CDR2 YFSETQ come from the germline V gene. V lost 5 bases to trimming and J lost 4 bases, with 10 bases between them. The CDR3 nucleotides are TGCGCCAGCAGGTGGACAGTTTACAATGAGCAGTTCTTC. Translation gives CASRWTVYNEQFF.

This clonotype was detected only once. The junction and the germline gene differ at one end; a read error may be behind it. This chain joins TRBV29-1 and TRBJ2-5; a possible D gene is TRBD2 (6 bases). CDR3 length: 12 residues. CDR1 and CDR2 from the germline V gene are SQVTM and ANQGSEA. CDR3 in amino acids: CSASVMQEAQYF. The CDR3, as DNA: TGCAGCGCTAGCGTCATGCAAGAGGCCCAGTACTTC.

A word on this clonotype: Germline and junction disagree at one end, which may indicate a read error. DNA for the CDR3: TGCGCCAGCAGCCACACTCAGTGTGTTTCTGAAGCTCTCTTT. The encoded protein is CASSHTQCVSEALF. The V and J genes are TRBV4-1 and TRBJ1-1; D is unclear. Per germline, CDR1 MGHRA and CDR2 YSYEKL. The CDR3 has 14 residues.

Concerning this clonotype itself: Compared with germline, one end of the junction differs, possibly owing to a read error. The chain is built from TRBV6-6 and TRBJ2-4; D possibly corresponds to TRBD2 (5 bases). The CDR3 has 16 residues. The V gene's germline CDR1 is MNHNY and CDR2 SVGAGI (reference sequence). CDR3 nucleotide sequence: TGTGGCAGCAGTTACCTTCGGGGAGACGACAAAAACATTCAGTACTTC. Protein sequence: CGSSYLRGDDKNIQYF.

For this clonotype: The CDR3 end shows no conserved phenylalanine or tryptophan, and so a read error is likely. This rearrangement joins TRBV11-2 to TRBJ1-1; D is perhaps TRBD1 (5 bases). Per the germline V gene, CDR1 is SGHAT and CDR2 is FQNNGV. The CDR3 length is 15 residues. CDR3 DNA sequence: TGTGCCAACAGCGTTAGCCCACTGAGGGGTACTGAAGCTTTCATT. Translated, it gives CANSVSPLRGTEAFI.

This clonotype was counted ten times or more. The genes are TRBV7-3 and TRBJ1-1; D is uncertain. The CDR3 totals 13 residues. The V end was cut by 2 bases, the J end by 0 bases, with 4 bases between. Germline V lookup: CDR1 SGHTA, CDR2 FQGTGA. Here the CDR3 DNA reads TGTGCCAGCAGCTTACAAGTGAACACTGAAGCTTTCTTT. Translation gives CASSLQVNTEAFF.

By sample fraction, this clonotype is medium-sized. The chain joins TRBV6-5 to TRBJ1-5; 7 nucleotides match TRBD1. CDR1 is MNHEY, CDR2 SVGAGI, per germline. This CDR3 comprises 15 residues. V lost 6 bases and J lost 0; bases outside the gene matches: 5. CDR3 bases: TGTGCCAGCAGGAGAGACAGGGTTAGCAATCAGCCCCAGCATTTT. This sequence encodes CASRRDRVSNQPQHF.

As regards this clonotype: One end of the junction does not line up with germline, which may come from a read error. The chain couples TRBV29-1 to TRBJ2-7; tentative D call: TRBD1 (5 bases). CDR1 is SQVTM and CDR2 is ANQGSEA in the germline V gene. The CDR3 is made up of 14 amino acids. The CDR3 nucleotides are TGCGGCGTAGCACCCGGGCAGGGCTTCTACGAGCAGTACTTC. This translates into CGVAPGQGFYEQYF.

This clonotype was detected a few times. One end of the junction is discordant with germline, which a read error may explain. The V gene is TRBV11-3, the J gene TRBJ1-6; the D is unclear. The CDR3 is made up of 13 amino acids. Germline lookup yields CDR1 SGHNT and CDR2 YENEEA. The CDR3, as DNA: TGTGACAGCAGGTACGGGAAGTTCGGGCCCCTCCACTTT. Its translation: CDSRYGKFGPLHF.

This clonotype came up a few times. The germline gene is not matched at one end of the junction; a read error may be the cause. The rearrangement joins TRBV4-2 to TRBJ1-1; 8 positions agree with TRBD1. Germline loops: CDR1 LGHNA, CDR2 YNFKEQ. CDR3 size: 13 residues. CDR3 amino acids: CASGQGTDRVTFF. CDR3 in DNA: TGTGCCAGCGGCCAAGGTACGGACAGGGTAACTTTCTTT.

Ten or more counts support this clonotype. The chain has TRBV30 and TRBJ2-2, with TRBD1 as a possible D gene (5 bases). CDR3 length: 17 amino acids. The germline CDR1 and CDR2 sequences are GTSNPN and SVGIG (reference sequence). V shed 3 bases and J shed 3 bases, with 20 bases lying between them. In nucleotides, the CDR3 is TGTGCCTGGAGCCAAGGGGTGGGAAACCCATACACCGGGGAGCTGTTTTTT. This encodes CAWSQGVGNPYTGELFF.

This clonotype was seen a handful of times. A much more abundant neighbour one base away suggests this may be a read error. In DNA, the CDR3 is TGCGCCAGCAGCCAAGATGGGGGGCGCCCCGGGAACACTGAAGCTTCCTTT. The encoded protein is CASSQDGGRPGNTEASF. V gene TRBV4-1 combines with J gene TRBJ1-1; D might be TRBD1 (6 bases). CDR1 is MGHRA and CDR2 is YSYEKL in the germline V gene. This CDR3 is 17 amino acids long.

This clonotype counts as medium-sized. The V call is TRBV11-2, the J call TRBJ2-1, with D possibly TRBD2 on 7 matching bases. Trimming left V 3 bases short and J 12 bases short, with 15 bases between. This CDR3 has 13 amino acids. CDR1 is SGHAT and CDR2 is FQNNGV in the germline V gene. The CDR3 sequence is CASSFEWGGGQFF. For the CDR3, the DNA is TGTGCCAGCAGCTTCGAGTGGGGAGGGGGGCAGTTCTTC.

With respect to this clonotype: Just one base apart from a much larger clone, this may be a read error. The V call is TRBV30, the J call TRBJ2-7; D remains ambiguous. CDR1 is GTSNPN, CDR2 SVGIG, per germline (reference sequence). The CDR3 spans 11 residues. V lost 0 bases and J lost 6, with 6 bases in between. CDR3 protein: CAWSVACEQYF. In nucleotides, the CDR3 is TGTGCCTGGAGTGTTGCCTGCGAGCAGTACTTC.

The table lists this clonotype with many counts. The rearrangement joins TRBV20-1 to TRBJ2-4, with D possibly called TRBD1 or TRBD2 (6 bases each). The CDR3 is 13 amino acids. The V and J ends lost 4 bases and 3 bases respectively, with 10 bases between them. CDR1 is DFQATT, CDR2 SNEGSKA, per germline (reference sequence). CDR3 sequence (DNA): TGCAGTGCTACGGGGGCGCGCAAAAACATTCAGTACTTC. Amino acids: CSATGARKNIQYF.

In this sample, this clonotype turned up once. One end of the junction is discordant with germline, which a read error may explain. The chain recombines TRBV11-2 with TRBJ2-1; 7 nucleotides line up with TRBD2. The CDR3 has 17 amino acids. In germline, CDR1 is SGHAT, CDR2 FQNNGV. The CDR3 protein is CASCLVPASGTYNERFF. The CDR3 coding sequence is TGTGCCAGCTGCTTAGTCCCTGCTAGCGGCACCTACAATGAGCGGTTCTTC.

A note on this clonotype: A junction boundary mismatches the germline segment, possibly from a read error. The rearrangement uses TRBV12-3 or TRBV12-4 and TRBJ2-1, with a weak D call TRBD1 (6 bases). This CDR3 contains 14 residues. The CDR3 loop reads CAGSLDRNGNEQFF. The DNA of the CDR3 is TGTGCCGGCAGTTTAGACAGGAATGGCAATGAGCAGTTCTTC.

The V call is TRBV10-3, the J call TRBJ2-7; D is perhaps TRBD1 (6 bases). Germline CDR1 reads ENHRY; CDR2 reads SYGVKD. V lost 6 bases to trimming and J lost 6 bases, with 15 bases between them. The CDR3 sequence is 13 residues long. DNA for the CDR3: TGTGCCATCAGCGAAGACAGGTTCTGCGAGCAGTACTTC. It codes for CAISEDRFCEQYF.

In this sample, this clonotype turned up many times. CDR3 DNA: TGTGCCAGTACTAGCGGGGAGGGCACAGATACGCAGTATTTT. It codes for CASTSGEGTDTQYF. V gene TRBV6-1 combines with J gene TRBJ2-3, with 10 bases aligning to TRBD2. V lost 9 bases and J lost 1; bases outside the gene matches: 4. The CDR3 totals 14 residues. Germline V lookup: CDR1 MNHNS, CDR2 SASEGT.

This clonotype was seen more than once but under ten times. The conserved closing phenylalanine or tryptophan is absent in this CDR3, likely reflecting a read error. The CDR3 DNA sequence: TGCAGCGCTGTTCGGGGCCGGTACGAGCAGTACCTC. Its protein is CSAVRGRYEQYL. The chain carries TRBV29-1 and TRBJ2-7, with D perhaps given as TRBD1 or TRBD2 (5 bases each). V dropped 7 bases and J dropped 4 bases, with 14 bases sitting between them. CDR1 is SQVTM and CDR2 is ANQGSEA in the germline V gene. The CDR3 runs to 12 residues.

Points on this clonotype: At one boundary the junction diverges from the germline segment, which might be a read error. The chain combines TRBV18 with TRBJ2-3; D is unresolved. CDR3 size: 15 residues. CDR1 KGHSH and CDR2 LQKENI come from the germline V gene. CDR3 residues: CASSPLFVDTDTQYF. CDR3 bases: TGTGCCAGTTCACCACTTTTTGTGGACACAGATACGCAGTATTTT. Filled out from reference TRBV18 and TRBJ2-3, the complete variable domain reads NAGVMQNPRHLVRRRGQEARLRCSPMKGHSHVYWYRQLPEEGLKFMVYLQKENIIDESGMPKERFSAEFPKEGPSILRIQQVVRGDSAAYFCASSPLFVDTDTQYFGPGTRLTVL.

This clonotype has ten or more counts. A read error may be the cause here, since a much bigger clone is one base away. V usage is TRBV20-1 and J usage is TRBJ2-7, with D perhaps TRBD1 or TRBD2 (5 bases each). The CDR3 runs to 11 residues. CDR1 and CDR2 (germline): DFQATT, SNEGSKA (reference sequence). V gave up 6 bases and J gave up 2 bases, with 8 bases separating them. CDR3 nucleotide sequence: TGCAGTGCGAGGGACGCCTACGAGCAGTACTTC. Protein product: CSARDAYEQYF.

The genes are TRBV10-2 and TRBJ2-7; D call uncertain. CDR1 and CDR2 from the germline V gene are WSHSY and SAAADI. Trimming took 2 bases from V and 5 from J, leaving 10 bases between them. The CDR3 spans 13 residues. CDR3 amino acids: CASSEAFGNEQYF. The DNA for the CDR3 is TGCGCCAGCAGTGAGGCGTTTGGTAACGAGCAGTACTTC.

This clonotype showed up many times. The rearrangement links TRBV12-3 or TRBV12-4 to TRBJ1-5, with D unclear. The V end was cut by 5 bases, the J end by 8 bases, with 13 bases between. The CDR3 is 13 residues long. The CDR3 loop reads CASSILGVEPQHF. Written as DNA, the CDR3 is TGTGCCAGCAGTATATTGGGTGTTGAGCCCCAGCATTTT.

This clonotype was seen only a few times. One end of the junction fails to match germline, which may point to a read error. The rearrangement links TRBV5-5 to TRBJ2-3; a weak D match, TRBD1 (5 bases). This CDR3 has 15 amino acids. The germline gives CDR1 SGHKS, CDR2 YYEKEE (reference sequence). This chain's CDR3 is CASSLEPGLTGTQYF. The CDR3 DNA is TGCGCCAGCAGCTTGGAACCAGGGCTCACAGGTACGCAGTATTTT. The variable domain in full, completed from reference TRBV5-5 and TRBJ2-3, reads DAGVTQSPTHLIKTRGQQVTLRCSPISGHKSVSWYQQVLGQGPQFIFQYYEKEERGRGNFPDRFSARQFPNYSSELNVNALLLGDSALYLCASSLEPGLTGTQYFGPGTRLTVL.

Concerning this clonotype itself: A much bigger clone sits one base away, suggesting this may be a read error. The rearrangement joins TRBV28 to TRBJ2-7; 10 positions match TRBD2. In germline, CDR1 is MDHEN, CDR2 SYDVKM. There are 14 residues in the CDR3. This CDR3 is CAGSPGTSAYEQYF. CDR3 bases: TGTGCCGGCAGCCCCGGGACTAGCGCCTACGAGCAGTACTTC.

V usage is TRBV5-1 and J usage is TRBJ2-5, with D perhaps assigned TRBD1 or TRBD2 (5 bases each). V was cut by 4 bases and J by 5 bases, with 21 bases left in between. CDR1 is SGHRS and CDR2 is YFSETQ in the germline V gene. The CDR3 consists of 16 residues. CDR3 in amino acids: CASSVSTGGSGETQYF. CDR3 DNA: TGCGCCAGCAGCGTCAGCACTGGGGGTTCCGGCGAGACCCAGTACTTC.

On this clonotype itself: Without the conserved terminal phenylalanine or tryptophan, this CDR3 likely stems from a read error. No DNA is shown, since the ends of the CDR3 on it are uncertain; the CDR3 is the one TCRdb lists. The J gene is TRBJ1-1, the V gene TRBV5-1; the DNA was not compared with TRBD1, the D call given in the table. Per the germline V gene, CDR1 is SGHRS and CDR2 is YFSETQ. 11 amino acids form the CDR3, both terminal residues included. CDR3 residues: CASSFHRDKVL.

This clonotype showed up just once. One junction end disagrees with the germline gene, perhaps due to a read error. The CDR3 DNA follows: TGCAGAGTTGGTCGCACCGGACAGGGAATCGATCAGTACTTC. This sequence encodes CRVGRTGQGIDQYF. V and J are TRBV29-1 and TRBJ2-7; 8 nucleotides match TRBD1. Germline CDR1 SQVTM, CDR2 ANQGSEA. This CDR3 is built from 14 residues.